This T cell receptor beta chain comes out of a study of Tregs in tolerant kidney transplant recipients. The method was immunoSEQ multiplex PCR; TCRdb's version includes in-frame clones alone and lacks a portion of them. The sample includes 46,000 or so clones, around 90% seen only once; the top ten take about 0.71%. CDR3 length: 15 residues. Germline V gives CDR1 MNHNY, CDR2 SVGAGI (reference sequence). Trimming stripped 5 bases from V and 2 bases from J, with 12 bases between. The receptor comes from a human donor in good health. This chain uses TRBV6-6 with TRBJ2-2; D is unclear. Sequencing was performed on Tregs from blood. As DNA, the CDR3 is TGTGCCAGCAGTGGGTCCGATGTTAACACCGGGGAGCTGTTTTTT. This translates into CASSGSDVNTGELFF.